The rows below give T cell receptor beta chains drawn from one sample of a study of T cells in Graves' hyperthyroidism and ophthalmopathy. TCRdb re-called the multiplex PCR reads through MiXCR, storing one row per CDR3 protein. The sample lists 500,000 or so distinct CDR3 sequences, 15% to 20% occurring once. Sequencing was performed on blood. The receptors were gathered from a woman under 30 with Graves' ophthalmopathy. Each CDR3 is given with its conserved first and last residue. The D gene is left open where the match is weak. Clone sizes are given selectively: once, few, many, or a class where the clone is expanded.

j_call clone_size v_call d_call cdr3_aa cdr3_nt
TRBJ1-6 NA TRBV24-1 NA CAALNGVPYNSPLHF TGTGCCGCTCTGAACGGGGTCCCCTATAATTCACCCCTCCACTTT
TRBJ2-1 many TRBV7-9 NA CASSLLTGQAEQFF TGTGCCAGCAGCTTACTAACAGGGCAAGCTGAGCAGTTCTTC
TRBJ2-7 many TRBV2 TRBD1 CASRDNRGRYEQYF TGTGCCAGCAGAGATAACAGGGGGAGATACGAGCAGTACTTC
TRBJ1-4 NA TRBV5-1 TRBD1 CASSGTGVNEKLFF TGCGCCAGCAGCGGGACAGGGGTTAATGAAAAACTGTTTTTT
TRBJ1-2 many TRBV28 TRBD1 CASSLSGGTNYGYTF TGTGCCAGCAGTTTGTCAGGGGGAACTAACTATGGCTACACCTTC
TRBJ1-2 many TRBV3-1 NA CASSPSKNSYGYTF TGTGCCAGCAGCCCCTCCAAAAACAGCTATGGCTACACCTTC
TRBJ2-1 few TRBV6-4 NA CASSDSPDYNEQFF TGTGCCAGCAGTGACTCGCCCGACTACAATGAGCAGTTCTTC
TRBJ2-5 many TRBV28 NA CASSSDRDLQETQYF TGTGCCAGCAGTTCCGACCGGGACCTCCAAGAGACCCAGTACTTC
TRBJ2-1 many TRBV20-1 TRBD2 CSAEQNSGGALHEQFF TGCAGTGCTGAGCAAAATAGCGGGGGGGCCTTACATGAGCAGTTCTTC
TRBJ2-3 few TRBV30 TRBD2 CAWSAPPRGRSTDTQYF TGTGCCTGGAGTGCCCCCCCCCGCGGGAGGAGCACAGATACGCAGTATTTT
TRBJ2-1 many TRBV5-1 NA CASSRGTTGQPPHEQFF TGCGCCAGCAGTCGGGGGACTACGGGACAACCGCCCCATGAGCAGTTCTTC
TRBJ2-7 few TRBV3-1 TRBD2 CASSQEAGALHEQYF TGTGCCAGCAGCCAAGAAGCGGGGGCTCTTCACGAGCAGTACTTC
TRBJ2-1 NA TRBV4-1 NA CASSQEGAYEQFF TGCGCCAGCAGCCAAGAAGGAGCATATGAGCAGTTCTTC
TRBJ2-7 many TRBV7-8 NA CASSSGGTPPVYEQYF TGTGCCAGCAGCTCCGGCGGGACTCCGCCAGTCTACGAGCAGTACTTC
TRBJ1-1 many TRBV13 TRBD1 CASSSGTGDTEAFF TGTGCCAGCAGCTCCGGGACAGGGGACACTGAAGCTTTCTTT
TRBJ1-2 NA TRBV3-1 TRBD1 CASSPPGDRAGYTF TGTGCCAGCAGCCCACCGGGGGACAGGGCTGGCTACACCTTC
TRBJ1-1 once TRBV20-1 TRBD1 CSARRGARGGLNTEAFF TGCAGTGCTAGAAGGGGCGCGAGAGGGGGCTTGAACACTGAAGCTTTCTTT
TRBJ1-5 many TRBV15 NA CATSRRGREGNQPQHF TGTGCCACCAGCAGACGCGGTAGGGAAGGCAATCAGCCCCAGCATTTT
TRBJ2-2 few TRBV27 TRBD1 CASSYLTGVDTGELFF TGTGCCAGCAGTTACCTGACAGGGGTGGACACCGGGGAGCTGTTTTTT
TRBJ2-7 many TRBV20-1 NA CSARVSGGLWGYEQYF TGCAGTGCTAGGGTTAGCGGAGGGCTGTGGGGCTACGAGCAGTACTTC
TRBJ1-1 NA TRBV3-1 NA CASSPYRASGMEAFF TGTGCCAGCAGCCCCTATCGAGCCAGCGGTATGGAAGCTTTCTTT
TRBJ2-5 many TRBV27 NA CASSLDYVTQYF TGTGCCAGCAGTTTGGATTATGTGACCCAGTACTTC
TRBJ1-2 many TRBV7-2 TRBD1 CASSRTGDGDGYTF TGTGCCAGCAGCCGGACAGGGGATGGGGATGGCTACACCTTC
TRBJ2-7 NA TRBV7-9 NA CASSLAQGGPPYEQYF TGTGCCAGCAGCTTGGCCCAGGGTGGCCCACCCTACGAGCAGTACTTC
TRBJ1-6 NA TRBV7-9 TRBD1 CASAGDSPIYNSPLHF TGTGCCAGCGCCGGGGACAGTCCTATCTATAATTCACCCCTCCACTTT
TRBJ2-5 many TRBV7-9 NA CASSSEVEETQYF TGTGCCAGCAGTTCCGAGGTGGAAGAGACCCAGTACTTC
TRBJ2-1 NA TRBV5-1 TRBD1 CASFGTGGDEQFF TGCGCCAGCTTCGGGACAGGGGGCGATGAGCAGTTCTTC
TRBJ1-2 many TRBV6-5 NA CASSYGLTGDGYTF TGTGCCAGCAGTTACGGATTGACGGGGGATGGCTACACCTTC
TRBJ2-1 many TRBV11-2 NA CASSSGDIYNEQFF TGTGCCAGCAGCTCCGGGGACATTTACAATGAGCAGTTCTTC
TRBJ1-2 few TRBV28 NA CASSPAPTASRYGYTF TGTGCCAGCAGCCCCGCCCCGACAGCCTCTCGGTATGGCTACACCTTC
TRBJ1-3 NA TRBV7-2 NA CASSLLEMWSGVGNTIYF TGTGCCAGCAGCTTACTGGAGATGTGGTCAGGGGTCGGAAACACCATATATTTT
TRBJ2-2 NA TRBV29-1 NA CSVDRGNTGELFF TGCAGCGTTGACCGGGGGAACACCGGGGAGCTGTTTTTT
TRBJ1-5 many TRBV12-3/TRBV12-4 TRBD1 CASSFFGTGGFLAQPQHF TGTGCCAGCAGTTTTTTTGGGACAGGGGGCTTTCTGGCTCAGCCCCAGCATTTT
TRBJ1-1 many TRBV27 TRBD1 CATSDRENTEAFF TGTGCCACCTCTGACAGGGAGAACACTGAAGCTTTCTTT
TRBJ1-2 many TRBV6-1 NA CASSEGRGYGYTF TGTGCCAGCAGTGAAGGCAGGGGATATGGCTACACCTTC
TRBJ2-1 many TRBV13 TRBD2 CASSRGLGGNNEQFF TGTGCCAGCAGCCGCGGACTAGGAGGGAACAATGAGCAGTTCTTC
TRBJ1-2 NA TRBV27 TRBD1 CASSPTGGYGGYTF TGTGCCAGCAGTCCCACAGGGGGCTATGGGGGCTACACCTTC
TRBJ2-2 many TRBV2 TRBD2 CASSESLLAGGTNTGELFF TGTGCCAGCAGTGAATCCCTACTAGCGGGAGGGACGAACACCGGGGAGCTGTTTTTT
TRBJ2-7 many TRBV20-1 TRBD1 CSATRDSYFREQYF TGCAGTGCTACCCGGGACAGTTATTTCCGCGAGCAGTACTTC
TRBJ2-7 many TRBV28 NA CASRGTAGYEQYF TGTGCCAGCAGAGGGACAGCGGGCTACGAGCAGTACTTC
TRBJ2-5 few TRBV7-8 TRBD2 CASSYKRPGLAKETQYF TGTGCCAGCAGCTACAAGAGACCGGGACTAGCGAAAGAGACCCAGTACTTC
TRBJ2-1 many TRBV5-6 TRBD1 CASSLVGRQGPYNEQFF TGTGCCAGCAGCTTGGTAGGTCGACAGGGCCCCTACAATGAGCAGTTCTTC
TRBJ2-2 many TRBV6-4 TRBD2 CASRGLAGDTGELFF TGTGCCAGCAGAGGACTAGCGGGAGACACCGGGGAGCTGTTTTTT
TRBJ1-5 many TRBV13 NA CASSHGQSNQPQHF TGTGCCAGCAGCCACGGACAGAGCAATCAGCCCCAGCATTTT
TRBJ2-2 NA TRBV20-1 NA CSARSRREELFF TGCAGTGCTAGATCCAGGAGGGAGGAGCTGTTTTTT